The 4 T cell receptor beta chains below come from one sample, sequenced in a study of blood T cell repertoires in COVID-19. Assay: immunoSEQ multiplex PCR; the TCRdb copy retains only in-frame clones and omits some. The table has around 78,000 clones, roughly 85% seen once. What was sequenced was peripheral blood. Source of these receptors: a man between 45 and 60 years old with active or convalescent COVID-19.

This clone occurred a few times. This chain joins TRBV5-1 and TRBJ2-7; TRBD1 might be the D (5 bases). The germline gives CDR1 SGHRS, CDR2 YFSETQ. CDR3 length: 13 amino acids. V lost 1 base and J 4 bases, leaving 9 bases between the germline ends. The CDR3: CASSLKGLYEQYF. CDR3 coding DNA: TGCGCCAGCAGCTTGAAGGGGCTTTACGAGCAGTACTTC.

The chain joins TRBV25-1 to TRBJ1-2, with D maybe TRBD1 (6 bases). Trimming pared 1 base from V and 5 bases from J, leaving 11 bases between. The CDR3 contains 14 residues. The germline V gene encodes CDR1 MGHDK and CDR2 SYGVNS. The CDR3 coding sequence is TGTGCCAGCAGTGAATGGAACAGGGATTATGGCTACACCTTC. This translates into CASSEWNRDYGYTF.

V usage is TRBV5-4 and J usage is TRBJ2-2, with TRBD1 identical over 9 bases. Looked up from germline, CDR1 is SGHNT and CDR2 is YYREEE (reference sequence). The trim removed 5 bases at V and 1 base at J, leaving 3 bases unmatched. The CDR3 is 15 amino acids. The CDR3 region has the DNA TGTGCCAGCAGACAGGACAGGGGGAACACCGGGGAGCTGTTTTTT. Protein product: CASRQDRGNTGELFF. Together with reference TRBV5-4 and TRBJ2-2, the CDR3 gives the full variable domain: ETGVTQSPTHLIKTRGQQVTLRCSSQSGHNTVSWYQQALGQGPQFIFQYYREEENGRGNFPPRFSGLQFPNYSSELNVNALELDDSALYLCASRQDRGNTGELFFGEGSRLTVL.

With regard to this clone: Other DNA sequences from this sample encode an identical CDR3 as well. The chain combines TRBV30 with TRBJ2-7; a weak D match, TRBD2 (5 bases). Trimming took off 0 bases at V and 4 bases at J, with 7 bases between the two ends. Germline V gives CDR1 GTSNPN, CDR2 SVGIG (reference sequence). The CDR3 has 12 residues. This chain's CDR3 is CAWSVSGYEQYF. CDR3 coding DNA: TGTGCCTGGAGTGTGAGCGGATACGAGCAGTACTTC.